A selection of T cell receptor beta chains follows, all from one sample in a study of OX40 agonist ivuxolimab in advanced cancers. Sequenced by immunoSEQ multiplex PCR; TCRdb stores in-frame clones only, minus some. The table has tens of thousands of clones, around 94% seen once. The sequenced sample was CD4+ or CD8+ T cells sorted from blood, obtained in a trial of the OX40 agonist ivuxolimab. The receptors shown here come from an adult with an advanced solid tumor such as melanoma, head and neck, liver or kidney cancer. Each CDR3 is given without its conserved first and last residue.

v_gene	len	j_gene	CDR3aa
TRBV19	10	TRBJ2-1	ASSFPAGTQF
TRBV5-6	12	TRBJ1-1	ASSLPELNTEAF
TRBV6-5	13	TRBJ1-6	ASSWGQIIHSPLH
TRBV5-6	12	TRBJ1-2	ASSLASSNYGYT
TRBV6-5	10	TRBJ2-3	ASSPRTDTQY
TRBV23-1	12	TRBJ2-7	AIPPRRRGYEQY
TRBV7-2	13	TRBJ2-7	ASSLFRDRAYEQY
TRBV7-3	15	TRBJ2-7	ASSAAPPGLDSYEQY
TRBV5-1	13	TRBJ2-1	ASSLGQGTPHEQF
TRBV27	11	TRBJ1-5	ASSPNWGQPQH
TRBV27	12	TRBJ2-2	ASSPTGWPGELF
TRBV28	15	TRBJ2-3	ASSLGGTSGGQNTQY
TRBV25-1	12	TRBJ2-1	ASSELTAYNEQF
TRBV14	12	TRBJ2-7	ASSRQGKDYEQY
TRBV27	11	TRBJ1-1	ASSWDSNTEAF
TRBV4-2	13	TRBJ1-2	ASSQSKGAYYGYT
TRBV7-6	13	TRBJ1-1	ASSLSREGSGSAF
TRBV15	13	TRBJ1-1	ATSRRRDLNTEAF
TRBV15	15	TRBJ2-1	ATSRDLASGGFNEQF
TRBV7-6	10	TRBJ1-4	ASSLGQGKLF
TRBV27	9	TRBJ2-3	ASRQGYTQY
TRBV27	11	TRBJ2-2	ASRITGPGELF
TRBV28	14	TRBJ1-5	ASSPLNGAGNQPQH
TRBV10-3	13	TRBJ2-3	AISDDSVSRIGQY
TRBV6-1	12	TRBJ1-2	ASSEAGGNYGYT
TRBV5-8	11	TRBJ2-3	ASRRGPVDTQY
TRBV4-1	12	TRBJ2-3	ASSLTSGTDTQY
TRBV4-3	14	TRBJ2-4	ASSQEGLAAKNIQY
TRBV7-8	13	TRBJ1-2	ASSLVEGTLYGYT
TRBV4-3	14	TRBJ2-5	ASSPGTSGDGETQY
TRBV4-3	13	TRBJ1-2	ASSQGTQGLDGYT
TRBV28	13	TRBJ1-2	ASSFLTGEGDGYT
TRBV7-9	12	TRBJ2-7	ASSSTGQPHEQY
TRBV27	11	TRBJ2-1	ASSFAEYNEQF
TRBV9	11	TRBJ1-6	ASSVGTNSPLH
TRBV4-1	13	TRBJ1-2	ASSPGQGADYGYT
TRBV27	14	TRBJ2-3	ASSSPDGVRADTQY
TRBV4-2	14	TRBJ2-3	ASSQLAGGGTDTQY
TRBV6-5	13	TRBJ1-6	ASRTGGDLNSPLH
TRBV27	13	TRBJ2-7	ASSLSLPATYEQY